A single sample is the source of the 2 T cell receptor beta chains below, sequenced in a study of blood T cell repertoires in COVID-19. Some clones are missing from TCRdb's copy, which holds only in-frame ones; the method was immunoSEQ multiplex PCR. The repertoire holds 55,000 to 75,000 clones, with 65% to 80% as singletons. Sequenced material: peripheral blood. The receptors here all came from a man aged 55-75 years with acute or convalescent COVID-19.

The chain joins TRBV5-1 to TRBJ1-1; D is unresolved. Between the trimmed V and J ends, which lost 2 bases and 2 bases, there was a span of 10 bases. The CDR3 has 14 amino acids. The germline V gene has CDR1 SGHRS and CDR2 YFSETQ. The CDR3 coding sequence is TGCGCCAGCAGCTTTAGGGAGGGAAACACTGAAGCTTTCTTT. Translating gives CASSFREGNTEAFF.

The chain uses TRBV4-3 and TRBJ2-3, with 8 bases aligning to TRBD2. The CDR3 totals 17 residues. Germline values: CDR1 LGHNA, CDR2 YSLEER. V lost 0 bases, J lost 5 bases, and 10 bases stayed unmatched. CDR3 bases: TGCGCCAGCAGCCAAGATAGGAGCGGGAGATGGGGAGATACGCAGTATTTT. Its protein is CASSQDRSGRWGDTQYF.